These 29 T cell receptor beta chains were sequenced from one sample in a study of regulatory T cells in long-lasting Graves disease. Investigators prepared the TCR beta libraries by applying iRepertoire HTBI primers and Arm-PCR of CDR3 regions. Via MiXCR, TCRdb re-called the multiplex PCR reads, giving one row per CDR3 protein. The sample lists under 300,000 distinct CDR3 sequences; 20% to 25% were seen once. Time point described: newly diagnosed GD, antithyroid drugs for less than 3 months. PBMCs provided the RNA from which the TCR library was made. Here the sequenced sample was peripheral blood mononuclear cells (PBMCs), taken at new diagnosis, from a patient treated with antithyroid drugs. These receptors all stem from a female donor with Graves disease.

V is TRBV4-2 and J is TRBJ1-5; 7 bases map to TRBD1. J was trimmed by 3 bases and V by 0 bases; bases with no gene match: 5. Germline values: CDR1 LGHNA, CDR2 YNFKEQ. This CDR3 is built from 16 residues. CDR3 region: CASSQEEGQSNQPQHF. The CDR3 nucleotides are TGTGCCAGCAGCCAAGAGGAGGGACAGTCCAATCAGCCCCAGCATTTT.

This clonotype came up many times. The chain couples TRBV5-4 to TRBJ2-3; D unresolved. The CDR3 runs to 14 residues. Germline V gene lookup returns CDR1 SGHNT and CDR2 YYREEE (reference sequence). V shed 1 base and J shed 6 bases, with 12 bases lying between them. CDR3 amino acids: CASSLSSGFDTQYF. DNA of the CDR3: TGTGCCAGCAGCTTGAGTAGTGGGTTTGATACGCAGTATTTT.

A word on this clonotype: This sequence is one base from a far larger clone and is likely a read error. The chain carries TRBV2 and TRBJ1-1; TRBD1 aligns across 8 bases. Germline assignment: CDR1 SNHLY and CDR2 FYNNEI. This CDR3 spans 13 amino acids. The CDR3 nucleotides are TGTACCAGCAGTTCGGGACAGGACACTGAAGCTTTCTTT. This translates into CTSSSGQDTEAFF.

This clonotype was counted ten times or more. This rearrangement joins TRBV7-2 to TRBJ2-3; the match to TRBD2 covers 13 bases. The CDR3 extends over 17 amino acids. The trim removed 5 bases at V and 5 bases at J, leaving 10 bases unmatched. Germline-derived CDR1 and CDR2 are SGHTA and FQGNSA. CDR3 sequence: CASSPPGLAGSGDTQYF. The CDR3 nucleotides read TGTGCCAGCAGCCCACCGGGACTAGCGGGATCGGGAGATACGCAGTATTTT.

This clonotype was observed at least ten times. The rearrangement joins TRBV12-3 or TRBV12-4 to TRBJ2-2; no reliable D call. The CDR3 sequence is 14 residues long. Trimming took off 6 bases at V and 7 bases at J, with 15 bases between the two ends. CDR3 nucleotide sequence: TGTGCCAGCAGACAGTCCTTGGGTAGCGGGGAGCTGTTTTTT. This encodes CASRQSLGSGELFF.

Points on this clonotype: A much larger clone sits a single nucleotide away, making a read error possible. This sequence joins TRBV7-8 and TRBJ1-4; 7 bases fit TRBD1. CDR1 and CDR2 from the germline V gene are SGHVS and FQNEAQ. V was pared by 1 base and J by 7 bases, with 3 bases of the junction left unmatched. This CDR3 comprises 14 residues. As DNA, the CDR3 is TGTGCCAGCAGCTTAGGCCACAGGGGTGAAAAACTGTTTTTT. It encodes CASSLGHRGEKLFF.

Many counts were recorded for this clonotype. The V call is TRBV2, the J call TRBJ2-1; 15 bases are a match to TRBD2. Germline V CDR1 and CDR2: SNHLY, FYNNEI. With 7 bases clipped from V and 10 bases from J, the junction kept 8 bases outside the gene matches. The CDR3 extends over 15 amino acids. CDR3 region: CASKRTSGGAQEQFF. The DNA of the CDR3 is TGTGCCAGCAAGAGGACTAGCGGGGGGGCCCAGGAGCAGTTCTTC.

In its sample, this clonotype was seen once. The CDR3 region is CASSHISGRSYNEQFF. In nucleotides, the CDR3 is TGTGCCAGCAGCCACATTAGCGGGAGATCCTACAATGAGCAGTTCTTC. The V call is TRBV7-9, the J call TRBJ2-1; 9 nucleotides line up with TRBD2. Trimming removed 5 bases from V and 1 base from J; junction bases left unmatched: 6. The CDR3 is 16 amino acids. The germline CDR1 and CDR2 sequences are SEHNR and FQNEAQ (reference sequence).

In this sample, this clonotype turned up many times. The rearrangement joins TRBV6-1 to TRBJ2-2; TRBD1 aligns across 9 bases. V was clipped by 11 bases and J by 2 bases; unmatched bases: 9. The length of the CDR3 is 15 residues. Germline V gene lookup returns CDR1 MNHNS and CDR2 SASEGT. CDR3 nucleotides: TGTGCCGTAGACAGGGGGTGGGCAAACACCGGGGAGCTGTTTTTT. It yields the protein CAVDRGWANTGELFF.

In nucleotides, the CDR3 is TGTGCCAGCAGTCGGACTAGCGGGGGTACATACAATGAGCAGTTCTTC. Its translation is CASSRTSGGTYNEQFF. The chain couples TRBV6-2 or TRBV6-3 to TRBJ2-1; the match to TRBD2 covers 13 bases. V shed 5 bases and J 4 bases; nucleotides not matched to a gene: 5. The germline gives CDR1 MNHEY, CDR2 SVGEGT. The CDR3 is 16 amino acids.

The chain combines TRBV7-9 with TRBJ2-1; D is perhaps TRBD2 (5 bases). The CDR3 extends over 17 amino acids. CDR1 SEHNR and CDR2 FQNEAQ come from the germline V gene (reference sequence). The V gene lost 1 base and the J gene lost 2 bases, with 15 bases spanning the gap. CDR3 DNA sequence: TGTGCCAGCAGCTTAGGACCCCCGTCGAGGGCCTACAATGAGCAGTTCTTC. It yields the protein CASSLGPPSRAYNEQFF.

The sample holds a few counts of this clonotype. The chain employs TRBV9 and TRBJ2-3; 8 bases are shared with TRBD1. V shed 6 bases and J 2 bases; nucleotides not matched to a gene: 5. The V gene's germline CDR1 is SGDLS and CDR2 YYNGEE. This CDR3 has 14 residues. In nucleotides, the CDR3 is TGTGCCAGCAAACCGGGACAGGACACAGATACGCAGTATTTT. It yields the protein CASKPGQDTDTQYF.

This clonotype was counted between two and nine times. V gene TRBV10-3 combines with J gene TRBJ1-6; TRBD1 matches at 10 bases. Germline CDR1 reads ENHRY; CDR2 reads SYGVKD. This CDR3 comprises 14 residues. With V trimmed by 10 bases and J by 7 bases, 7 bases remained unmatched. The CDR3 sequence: CATHRDRGNSPLHF. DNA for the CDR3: TGTGCCACCCACCGGGACAGGGGCAATTCACCCCTCCACTTT.

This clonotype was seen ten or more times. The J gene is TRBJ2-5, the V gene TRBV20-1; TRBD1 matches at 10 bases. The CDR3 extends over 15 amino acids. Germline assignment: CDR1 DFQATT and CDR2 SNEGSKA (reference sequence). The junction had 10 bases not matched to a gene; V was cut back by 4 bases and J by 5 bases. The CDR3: CSATKTGGALETQYF. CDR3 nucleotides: TGCAGTGCTACCAAGACAGGGGGCGCGTTGGAGACCCAGTACTTC.

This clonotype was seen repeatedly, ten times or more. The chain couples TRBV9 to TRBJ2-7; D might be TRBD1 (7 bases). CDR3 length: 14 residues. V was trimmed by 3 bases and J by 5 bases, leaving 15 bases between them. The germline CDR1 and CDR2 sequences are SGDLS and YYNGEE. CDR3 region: CASSAEGAGDEQYF. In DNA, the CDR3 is TGTGCCAGCAGCGCGGAGGGGGCAGGGGACGAGCAGTACTTC. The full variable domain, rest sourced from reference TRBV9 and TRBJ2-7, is DSGVTQTPKHLITATGQRVTLRCSPRSGDLSVYWYQQSLDQGLQFLIQYYNGEERAKGNILERFSAQQFPDLHSELNLSSLELGDSALYFCASSAEGAGDEQYFGPGTRLTVT.

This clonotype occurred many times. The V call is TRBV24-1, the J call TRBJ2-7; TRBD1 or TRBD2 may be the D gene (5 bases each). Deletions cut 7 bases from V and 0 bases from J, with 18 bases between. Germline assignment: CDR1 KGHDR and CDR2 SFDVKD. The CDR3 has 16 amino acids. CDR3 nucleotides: TGTGCCACCAGCCCTTCGGGGCGGGCCAACTCCTACGAGCAGTACTTC. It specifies CATSPSGRANSYEQYF.

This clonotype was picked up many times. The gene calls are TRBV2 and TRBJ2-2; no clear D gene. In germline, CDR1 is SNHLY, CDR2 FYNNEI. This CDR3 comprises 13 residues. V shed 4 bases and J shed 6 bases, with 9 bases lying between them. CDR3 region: CASSGVQSGELFF. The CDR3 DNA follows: TGTGCCAGCAGTGGGGTCCAATCCGGGGAGCTGTTTTTT. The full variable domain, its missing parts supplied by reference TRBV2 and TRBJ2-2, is EPEVTQTPSHQVTQMGQEVILRCVPISNHLYFYWYRQILGQKVEFLVSFYNNEISEKSEIFDDQFSVERPDGSNFTLKIRSTKLEDSAMYFCASSGVQSGELFFGEGSRLTVL.

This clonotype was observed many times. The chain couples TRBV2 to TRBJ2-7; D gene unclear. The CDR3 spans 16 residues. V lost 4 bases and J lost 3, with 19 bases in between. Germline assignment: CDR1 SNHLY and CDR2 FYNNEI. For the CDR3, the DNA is TGTGCCAGCAGTGGGCTCCCGCAACCTCCTTTCTACGAGCAGTACTTC. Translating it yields CASSGLPQPPFYEQYF.

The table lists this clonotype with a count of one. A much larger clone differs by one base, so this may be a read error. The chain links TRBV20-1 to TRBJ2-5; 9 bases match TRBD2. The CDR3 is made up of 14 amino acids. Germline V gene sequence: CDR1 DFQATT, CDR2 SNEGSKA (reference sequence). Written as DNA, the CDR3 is TGCATTGCCAAAAGGCTAGCGGGGCGGGAGACCCAGTACTTC. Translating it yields CIAKRLAGRETQYF.

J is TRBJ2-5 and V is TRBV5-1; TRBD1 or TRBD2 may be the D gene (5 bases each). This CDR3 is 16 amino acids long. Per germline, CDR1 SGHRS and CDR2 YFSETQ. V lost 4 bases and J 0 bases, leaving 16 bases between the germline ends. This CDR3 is CASSPQDGAYQETQYF. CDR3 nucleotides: TGCGCCAGCAGCCCACAGGACGGGGCGTACCAAGAGACCCAGTACTTC.

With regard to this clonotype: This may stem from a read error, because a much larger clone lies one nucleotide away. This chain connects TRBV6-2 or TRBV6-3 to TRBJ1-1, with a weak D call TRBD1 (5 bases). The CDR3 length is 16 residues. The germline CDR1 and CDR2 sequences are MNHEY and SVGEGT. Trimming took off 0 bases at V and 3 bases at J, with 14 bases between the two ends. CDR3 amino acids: CASSYSLGVGDTEAFF. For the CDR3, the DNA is TGTGCCAGCAGTTACTCCTTGGGAGTGGGGGACACTGAAGCTTTCTTT.

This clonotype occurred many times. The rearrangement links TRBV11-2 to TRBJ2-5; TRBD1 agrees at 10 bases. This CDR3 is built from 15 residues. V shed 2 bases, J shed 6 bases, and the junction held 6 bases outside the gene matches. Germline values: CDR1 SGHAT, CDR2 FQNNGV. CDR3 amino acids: CASSLKGQGWKTQYF. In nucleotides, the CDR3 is TGTGCCAGCAGCTTAAAGGGACAGGGGTGGAAGACCCAGTACTTC.

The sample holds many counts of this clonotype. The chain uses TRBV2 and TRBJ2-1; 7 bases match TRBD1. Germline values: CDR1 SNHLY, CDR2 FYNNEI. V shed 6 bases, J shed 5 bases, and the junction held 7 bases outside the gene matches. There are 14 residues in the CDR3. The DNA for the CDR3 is TGTGCCAGCAGGATAGGGACAGTCAACAATGAGCAGTTCTTC. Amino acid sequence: CASRIGTVNNEQFF.

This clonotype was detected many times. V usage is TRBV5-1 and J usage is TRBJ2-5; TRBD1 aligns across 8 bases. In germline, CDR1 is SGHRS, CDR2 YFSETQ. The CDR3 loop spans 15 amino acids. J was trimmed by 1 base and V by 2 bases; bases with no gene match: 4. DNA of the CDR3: TGCGCCAGCAGCTTAGGAACAGGGGGCCAAGAGACCCAGTACTTC. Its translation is CASSLGTGGQETQYF.

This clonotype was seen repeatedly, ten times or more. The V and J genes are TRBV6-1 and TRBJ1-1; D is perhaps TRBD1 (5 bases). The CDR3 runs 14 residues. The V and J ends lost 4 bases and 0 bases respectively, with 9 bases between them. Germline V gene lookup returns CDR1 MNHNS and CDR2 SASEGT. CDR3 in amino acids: CASSARAMNTEAFF. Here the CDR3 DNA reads TGTGCCAGCAGTGCCAGGGCCATGAACACTGAAGCTTTCTTT.

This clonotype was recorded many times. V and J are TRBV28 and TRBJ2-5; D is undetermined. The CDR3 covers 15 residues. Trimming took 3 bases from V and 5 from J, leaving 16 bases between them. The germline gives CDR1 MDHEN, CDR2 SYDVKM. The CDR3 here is CASSFSPTPVETQYF. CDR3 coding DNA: TGTGCCAGCAGTTTCTCACCAACCCCAGTCGAGACCCAGTACTTC.

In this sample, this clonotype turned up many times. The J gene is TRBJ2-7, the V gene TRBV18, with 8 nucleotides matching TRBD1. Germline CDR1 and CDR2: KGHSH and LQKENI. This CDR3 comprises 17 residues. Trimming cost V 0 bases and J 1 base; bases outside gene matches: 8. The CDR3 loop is CASSPPGLGQASYEQYF. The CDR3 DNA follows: TGTGCCAGCTCACCACCCGGGCTGGGACAGGCATCCTACGAGCAGTACTTC.

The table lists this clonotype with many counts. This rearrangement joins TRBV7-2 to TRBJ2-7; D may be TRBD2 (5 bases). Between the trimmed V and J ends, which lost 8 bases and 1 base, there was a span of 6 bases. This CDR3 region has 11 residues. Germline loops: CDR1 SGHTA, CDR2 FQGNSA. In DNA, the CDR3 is TGTGCCAGCGGGGAGTCCTACGAGCAGTACTTC. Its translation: CASGESYEQYF.

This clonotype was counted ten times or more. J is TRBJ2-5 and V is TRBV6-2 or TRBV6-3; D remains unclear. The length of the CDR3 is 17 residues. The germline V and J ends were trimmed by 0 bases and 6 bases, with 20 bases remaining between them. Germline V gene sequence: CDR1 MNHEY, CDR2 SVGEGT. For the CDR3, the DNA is TGTGCCAGCAGTTACTCGAATTTACCGGGCTTAGAGAAGACCCAGTACTTC. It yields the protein CASSYSNLPGLEKTQYF.